This T cell receptor (beta chain) was retrieved from a study of T cell repertoires in aging, cancer and after chemotherapy. Looking at the study overall: Roughly 10 million TCR reads made up the full dataset.

V shed 3 bases and J shed 8 bases, with 10 bases lying between them. This CDR3 has 11 residues. Germline V gene data show CDR1 as GTSNPN and CDR2 as SVGIG (reference sequence). Study outcomes and limitations: Hematological cancer patients had lymphoid organ infiltration that may impair thymic emigration or T cell expansion. No conclusions about immunological memory after chemotherapy can be drawn from the repertoire data.

TCR beta rearrangements were amplified from peripheral blood genomic DNA. A mixed TRB-A/B primer pool amplified rearranged TRB by multiplex touch-down PCR. TCRdb re-analysed the multiplex PCR reads in MiXCR, keeping a single row per CDR3 protein. The sample includes around 1,800 distinct CDR3 sequences, approximately 60% of them seen just once. Remarks on this clonotype: What it recognizes is unknown.

This receptor was identified in a human donor with a blood cancer. Specimen: blood. The chain uses TRBV30 and TRBJ1-2, with a possible D match to TRBD1 (5 bases). The CDR3 sequence: CAWRETVGYTF. The CDR3 DNA sequence: TGTGCCTGGAGGGAGACAGTCGGCTACACCTTC.